This TCR beta chain came from a study of early T cells in non-severe SARS-CoV-2 infection. V was clipped by 0 bases and J by 7 bases, with 12 bases between them. Looked up from germline, CDR1 is DFQATT and CDR2 is SNEGSKA (reference sequence). This CDR3 has 13 amino acids. The study's findings and limits: VDJdb matching, biased toward anti-spike CD8 responses, missed private and CD4 specificities.

This clonotype was observed a handful of times. Antigen unknown. Individual cDNA molecules were tagged with unique molecular identifiers, the study reported. One entry per CDR3 protein, called by TCRdb with MiXCR from the 5' RACE reads. The sample holds tens of thousands of distinct CDR3 sequences, 10% to 15% seen once. The sequenced sample was whole blood, obtained at baseline. This rearrangement joins TRBV20-1 to TRBJ1-1, with no clear D. The clonotype originates from an adult who was a healthcare worker with PCR-confirmed SARS-CoV-2 infection or an uninfected control (not recorded which). CDR3 DNA: TGCAGTGCTAGAGATCAGCCGCGACATGAAGCTTTCTTT. Protein: CSARDQPRHEAFF.